These 9 T cell receptor beta chains share one sample of origin, sequenced in a study of OX40 agonist ivuxolimab in advanced cancers. Produced via immunoSEQ multiplex PCR; TCRdb's table is partial and in-frame only. The data contain 60,000 to 90,000 clones, around 80% of them seen just once; the ten biggest clones take up roughly 0.77%. The material sequenced was CD4+ or CD8+ T cells sorted from blood, taken in a trial of the OX40 agonist ivuxolimab. The receptors originated from an adult with an advanced solid tumor such as melanoma, head and neck, liver or kidney cancer.

The chain links TRBV19 to TRBJ2-5; 8 bases align to TRBD1. After removal of 4 bases from V and 5 bases from J, the junction contained 3 bases not matched to a gene. Germline V gives CDR1 LNHDA, CDR2 SQIVND (reference sequence). This CDR3 spans 13 amino acids. This chain's CDR3 is CASSRDRRETQYF. In nucleotides, the CDR3 is TGTGCCAGTAGTAGGGACAGGAGGGAGACCCAGTACTTC.

Regarding this clone: Distinct nucleotide sequences in the sample also encode this CDR3. The chain has TRBV25-1 and TRBJ2-2; 8 positions match TRBD1. The germline V gene encodes CDR1 MGHDK and CDR2 SYGVNS. The CDR3 spans 18 residues. The V gene end was trimmed by 5 bases and the J gene end by 7 bases; junction bases not matched to a gene: 18. This CDR3 is CASSPAFGAGGEGGELFF. CDR3 nucleotides: TGTGCCAGCAGTCCGGCCTTTGGGGCAGGGGGCGAGGGCGGGGAGCTGTTTTTT.

Written as DNA, the CDR3 is TGTGCCTGGAGTCCGCGGGGGGGGTCCTACGAGCAGTACTTC. This translates into CAWSPRGGSYEQYF. This chain joins TRBV30 and TRBJ2-7, with TRBD2 matching over 9 bases. CDR3 length equals 14 residues. Trimming cost V 2 bases and J 1 base; bases outside gene matches: 3. CDR1 is GTSNPN and CDR2 is SVGIG in the germline V gene (reference sequence).

The chain carries TRBV7-3 and TRBJ2-1; D may correspond to TRBD1 or TRBD2 (7 bases each). V lost 5 bases, J lost 5 bases, and 19 bases lay in between. Germline V gives CDR1 SGHTA, CDR2 FQGTGA. CDR3 length: 16 amino acids. The CDR3 sequence is CASSPRAGDSHNEQFF. CDR3 DNA sequence: TGTGCCAGCAGCCCTCGGGCGGGGGACAGCCACAATGAGCAGTTCTTC. Full variable domain (missing parts from reference TRBV7-3 and TRBJ2-1): GAGVSQTPSNKVTEKGKYVELRCDPISGHTALYWYRQSLGQGPEFLIYFQGTGAADDSGLPNDRFFAVRPEGSVSTLKIQRTERGDSAVYLCASSPRAGDSHNEQFFGPGTRLTVL.

This clone appeared once. This sequence joins TRBV19 and TRBJ2-1; tentatively, D is TRBD1 or TRBD2 (6 bases each). Germline values: CDR1 LNHDA, CDR2 SQIVND (reference sequence). CDR3 length: 13 residues. The V end lost 11 bases, the J end lost 8 bases, and 19 bases lay between the germline ends. Here the CDR3 reads CAGSSGANDEQFF. The CDR3 DNA is TGTGCCGGGTCCTCGGGGGCCAACGATGAGCAGTTCTTC.

The chain combines TRBV11-3 with TRBJ2-4; D is unresolved. V was shortened by 7 bases and J by 6 bases, with 13 bases between the two germline ends. CDR3 length: 13 residues. The germline CDR1 and CDR2 sequences are SGHNT and YENEEA. The CDR3 nucleotides are TGTGCCAGCACCCAAGGGTCCGGAAACATTCAGTACTTC. Translating gives CASTQGSGNIQYF.

The chain uses TRBV4-2 and TRBJ2-5, with a tentative D call TRBD1 (5 bases). The end of the DNA fits TRBJ2-7 better, so the J call may be wrong. The CDR3 has 13 residues. Germline values: CDR1 LGHNA, CDR2 YNFKEQ. The CDR3: CASSLDTTYEQYF. CDR3 bases: TGTGCCAGCAGCCTGGACACGACCTACGAGCAGTACTTC.

CDR3: CASSLDGQDKAFF. For the CDR3, the DNA is TGTGCCAGCAGTTTAGACGGGCAGGATAAAGCTTTCTTT. V and J are TRBV28 and TRBJ1-1, with unresolved D. V was clipped by 2 bases and J by 9 bases, with 13 bases between them. The CDR3 totals 13 residues. The germline V gene has CDR1 MDHEN and CDR2 SYDVKM.

Within the sample, this clone is medium-sized (0.01 to 0.1%). The CDR3 reads CSVEGLAGADEQFF. The DNA for the CDR3 is TGCAGCGTTGAAGGGCTAGCGGGAGCCGATGAGCAGTTCTTC. The chain carries TRBV29-1 and TRBJ2-1; TRBD2 matches at 10 bases. The J segment lost 8 bases and the V segment lost 1 base, leaving 5 bases of the junction unmatched. The CDR3 has 14 residues. Per the germline V gene, CDR1 is SQVTM and CDR2 is ANQGSEA.